The sequence of this TCR beta chain was determined in a study of blood T cell repertoires in COVID-19. Looking at the study overall: Sites in the United States, Italy and Spain provided acute and convalescent COVID-19 samples. The analysed material was cDNA or gDNA that came from T cells, B-cell-depleted T cells, or PBMCs.

Enrolled during active infection, Seattle patients were then followed longitudinally. As handled by the study authors: Reference gene primer amplification yielded estimated nucleated cell counts. Produced via immunoSEQ multiplex PCR; TCRdb's table is partial and in-frame only. For V, J and clone size, that table is used; D and trimming come from the DNA. The sample gives around 250,000 clones, about 82% of which show up once; 5.5% to 6.5% is in the top ten. The CDR3 has 15 residues. Trimming pared 6 bases from V and 5 bases from J, leaving 17 bases between. Germline CDR1 LNHDA, CDR2 SQIVND (reference sequence).

This chain links TRBV19 with TRBJ1-5; D unclear. The sample consisted of peripheral blood. This TCR derives from an elderly woman with COVID-19, enrolled during active disease. CDR3 protein: CASRTTMLQDQPQHF. CDR3 DNA sequence: TGTGCCAGTAGGACAACAATGCTGCAAGATCAGCCCCAGCATTTT.